These 29 T cell receptor beta chains originate from one sample sequenced in a study of regulatory T cells in long-lasting Graves disease. Regarding time point: newly diagnosed GD, antithyroid drugs for less than 3 months. Generation of the TCR library employed RNA extracted from PBMCs. To make TCR beta libraries, researchers used iRepertoire HTBI primers and Arm-PCR of CDR3 regions. MiXCR, run by TCRdb on the multiplex PCR reads, gives a single entry per CDR3 protein. The sample holds approximately 400,000 distinct CDR3 sequences, 15% seen once. These same records also appear under a second study, on T cells in Graves' hyperthyroidism and ophthalmopathy.

The sample here was peripheral blood mononuclear cells (PBMCs), taken at new diagnosis, from a patient treated with antithyroid drugs. The receptors derive from a middle-aged woman with Graves disease.

This clonotype was counted many times. The genes are TRBV12-3 or TRBV12-4 and TRBJ2-2; D not resolved. The CDR3 is made up of 13 amino acids. Trimming removed 8 bases from V and 5 bases from J, with 12 bases in between. CDR3: CASGANPTGELFF. DNA of the CDR3: TGTGCCAGCGGAGCGAACCCTACCGGGGAGCTGTTTTTT.

This clonotype was counted only a few times. V usage is TRBV6-1 and J usage is TRBJ2-3; D unresolved. Germline loops: CDR1 MNHNS, CDR2 SASEGT. The CDR3 consists of 13 residues. The V gene lost 1 base and the J gene lost 4 bases, with 6 bases spanning the gap. CDR3 sequence: CASSEEVPDTQYF. CDR3 nucleotide sequence: TGTGCCAGCAGTGAAGAGGTCCCAGATACGCAGTATTTT.

This clonotype was observed at least ten times. This chain links TRBV7-2 with TRBJ2-3; D is ambiguous. V lost 5 bases and J lost 0, with 15 bases in between. The CDR3 runs 16 residues. Germline V gene lookup returns CDR1 SGHTA and CDR2 FQGNSA. The CDR3 reads CASSLLGIPSTDTQYF. As DNA, the CDR3 is TGTGCCAGCAGCCTGTTGGGGATTCCTAGCACAGATACGCAGTATTTT.

This clonotype was picked up many times. The rearrangement joins TRBV5-1 to TRBJ2-3; D is tentatively TRBD1 or TRBD2 (5 bases each). V shed 4 bases and J shed 4 bases, with 13 bases lying between them. This CDR3 region has 14 residues. CDR1 and CDR2 (germline): SGHRS, YFSETQ. In DNA, the CDR3 is TGCGCCAGCAGCGCTCGGGGCGTCGCAGATACGCAGTATTTT. It encodes CASSARGVADTQYF.

This clonotype was counted only a few times. The chain links TRBV29-1 to TRBJ2-3, with unresolved D. Looked up from germline, CDR1 is SQVTM and CDR2 is ANQGSEA. This CDR3 is built from 12 residues. The V end was cut by 3 bases, the J end by 2 bases, with 6 bases between. This CDR3 is CSVEAVTDTQYF. The CDR3 DNA follows: TGCAGCGTTGAGGCAGTCACAGATACGCAGTATTTT.

This clonotype has a count of ten or more. In nucleotides, the CDR3 is TGTGCCAGCAGGGAAGTCTCTGGGGCCAACGTCCTGACTTTC. Amino acid sequence: CASREVSGANVLTF. This sequence joins TRBV11-2 and TRBJ2-6; D ambiguous. This CDR3 is 14 amino acids long. The germline V and J ends were trimmed by 6 bases and 0 bases, with 6 bases remaining between them. Germline CDR1 SGHAT, CDR2 FQNNGV.

The chain carries TRBV28 and TRBJ2-2; 7 bases are a match to TRBD1. CDR3 length: 15 residues. Germline trimming cut 3 bases from V and 4 bases from J; bases unmatched to any gene: 5. CDR1 and CDR2 (germline): MDHEN, SYDVKM. The CDR3 region is CASSLDRFITGELFF. The CDR3 DNA is TGTGCCAGCAGTTTGGACAGGTTTATCACCGGGGAGCTGTTTTTT.

To note about this clonotype: This may be a read error: a much more frequent sequence differs by one nucleotide. The chain combines TRBV12-3 or TRBV12-4 with TRBJ1-5; D gene uncertain. The length of the CDR3 is 12 residues. This CDR3 is CAGSLDYQPQHF. The CDR3 region has the DNA TGTGCCGGCAGTTTGGATTATCAGCCCCAGCATTTT.

The chain uses TRBV29-1 and TRBJ2-1; D unresolved. The CDR3 consists of 11 residues. CDR1 and CDR2 (germline): SQVTM, ANQGSEA. V lost 4 bases and J 6 bases, leaving 7 bases between the germline ends. The CDR3 loop reads CSVVLLNEQFF. The DNA for the CDR3 is TGCAGCGTTGTACTTCTCAATGAGCAGTTCTTC.

This clonotype was seen many times. The rearrangement links TRBV2 to TRBJ1-6; D is ambiguous. The V and J ends lost 3 bases and 9 bases respectively, with 6 bases between them. Germline V gene lookup returns CDR1 SNHLY and CDR2 FYNNEI. The CDR3 totals 12 residues. CDR3 residues: CASSESGSPLHF. The CDR3 region has the DNA TGTGCCAGCAGTGAGAGTGGTTCACCCCTCCACTTT.

Ten or more counts support this clonotype. The genes are TRBV28 and TRBJ2-7; perhaps TRBD1 as D (6 bases). The ends were cut back, 5 bases at V and 2 bases at J, with 13 bases in the middle. There are 14 residues in the CDR3. CDR1 is MDHEN and CDR2 is SYDVKM in the germline V gene. CDR3 sequence: CASSRLGGAYEQYF. The CDR3 DNA follows: TGTGCCAGCAGTAGGCTAGGGGGTGCCTACGAGCAGTACTTC.

This clonotype was counted many times. The J gene is TRBJ2-7, the V gene TRBV20-1, with D possibly being TRBD1 or TRBD2 (5 bases each). This CDR3 has 16 residues. Germline CDR1 is DFQATT and CDR2 is SNEGSKA (reference sequence). Trimming stripped 0 bases from V and 2 bases from J, with 17 bases between. The CDR3 DNA sequence: TGCAGTGCTAGAGATCCGGGGCACGCGGATCCCTACGAGCAGTACTTC. It codes for CSARDPGHADPYEQYF.

In this sample, this clonotype turned up a few times. The chain carries TRBV19 and TRBJ1-2; 12 bases are shared with TRBD1. The V and J ends lost 3 bases and 0 bases, in that order; junction bases with no gene match: 2. Germline V lookup: CDR1 LNHDA, CDR2 SQIVND (reference sequence). This CDR3 is built from 16 residues. Here the CDR3 DNA reads TGTGCCAGTAGTATGGGACAGGGGGCTCCTAACTATGGCTACACCTTC. Protein product: CASSMGQGAPNYGYTF.

This clonotype was seen a few times. The missing conserved phenylalanine or tryptophan at the end of this CDR3 makes a read error likely. The gene calls are TRBV28 and TRBJ1-1; D remains ambiguous. This CDR3 has 12 amino acids. Germline lookup yields CDR1 MDHEN and CDR2 SYDVKM. The germline V and J ends were trimmed by 6 bases and 10 bases, with 15 bases remaining between them. CDR3 coding DNA: TGTGCCAGCAGGGAGATGTTGGAAGGAGCTTTCCTT. Protein sequence: CASREMLEGAFL.

In this sample, this clonotype turned up many times. The chain combines TRBV28 with TRBJ2-5; D possibly corresponds to TRBD2 (6 bases). The germline V gene encodes CDR1 MDHEN and CDR2 SYDVKM. CDR3 length equals 16 residues. Trimming pared 2 bases from V and 2 bases from J, leaving 15 bases between. CDR3 DNA sequence: TGTGCCAGCAGTTTAGGGGGGTGGAGACGTCAAGAGACCCAGTACTTC. This codes for CASSLGGWRRQETQYF. Combining the CDR3 with reference TRBV28 and TRBJ2-5 gives the whole variable domain DVKVTQSSRYLVKRTGEKVFLECVQDMDHENMFWYRQDPGLGLRLIYFSYDVKMKEKGDIPEGYSVSREKKERFSLILESASTNQTSMYLCASSLGGWRRQETQYFGPGTRLLVL.

This clonotype was seen ten or more times. The chain couples TRBV12-3 or TRBV12-4 to TRBJ2-7; no definite D call. The CDR3 is 14 amino acids. V lost 5 bases, J lost 2 bases, and 13 bases lay in between. The CDR3 bases are TGTGCCAGCAGTCCTCGGCTGGAGACCTACGAGCAGTACTTC. Translation gives CASSPRLETYEQYF.

The gene calls are TRBV11-2 and TRBJ1-2; no firm D call. CDR1 is SGHAT and CDR2 is FQNNGV in the germline V gene. V gave up 1 base and J gave up 5 bases, with 11 bases separating them. The CDR3 covers 14 residues. The DNA of the CDR3 is TGTGCCAGCAGCTTAGTAGCGTCCGCATATGGCTACACCTTC. Encoded protein: CASSLVASAYGYTF.

This chain connects TRBV24-1 to TRBJ1-4, with TRBD1 matching 7 bases. Germline loops: CDR1 KGHDR, CDR2 SFDVKD. V shed 2 bases and J 8 bases; nucleotides not matched to a gene: 7. The CDR3 contains 15 residues. CDR3 amino acids: CATSDSTRGGEKLFF. In nucleotides, the CDR3 is TGTGCCACCAGTGATTCGACCAGGGGGGGGGAAAAACTGTTTTTT.

This clonotype was observed many times. This chain uses TRBV9 with TRBJ2-1; D is possibly TRBD2 (6 bases). Germline V lookup: CDR1 SGDLS, CDR2 YYNGEE. This CDR3 is built from 16 residues. The ends were cut back, 7 bases at V and 0 bases at J, with 17 bases in the middle. The CDR3 sequence is CASSPASEPSYNEQFF. The CDR3 region has the DNA TGTGCCAGCTCCCCGGCTAGCGAGCCCTCCTACAATGAGCAGTTCTTC. The complete variable domain, with remaining parts taken from reference TRBV9 and TRBJ2-1, reads DSGVTQTPKHLITATGQRVTLRCSPRSGDLSVYWYQQSLDQGLQFLIQYYNGEERAKGNILERFSAQQFPDLHSELNLSSLELGDSALYFCASSPASEPSYNEQFFGPGTRLTVL.

V and J are TRBV10-3 and TRBJ1-1, with D possibly matching TRBD1 (5 bases). The V end was cut by 4 bases, the J end by 3 bases, with 12 bases between. This CDR3 comprises 14 residues. CDR1 and CDR2 from the germline V gene are ENHRY and SYGVKD. In DNA form, the CDR3 reads TGTGCCATCAGTGGGTCGACAGAATACACTGAAGCTTTCTTT. Translation: CAISGSTEYTEAFF.

This clonotype was counted only a few times. The chain combines TRBV6-1 with TRBJ2-3; 8 nucleotides agree with TRBD2. The CDR3 covers 15 residues. The V segment lost 7 bases and the J segment 2 bases; nucleotides outside the gene matches: 8. Looked up from germline, CDR1 is MNHNS and CDR2 is SASEGT. CDR3 residues: CASTGVAGPTDTQYF. The DNA for the CDR3 is TGTGCCAGCACGGGAGTAGCGGGACCCACAGATACGCAGTATTTT.

Concerning this clonotype itself: A single base is all that separates this from a far larger clone, so a read error is likely. The rearrangement uses TRBV12-3 or TRBV12-4 and TRBJ2-1; D unclear. The J call is uncertain, as TRBJ2-3 better fits the DNA end. The CDR3 extends over 12 amino acids. CDR3 residues: CASSANGDTQYF. In DNA, the CDR3 is TGTGCCAGCAGTGCTAACGGAGATACGCAGTATTTT.

The sample holds many counts of this clonotype. The chain joins TRBV28 to TRBJ1-2, with D perhaps TRBD1 (5 bases). The CDR3 runs 15 residues. The V gene's germline CDR1 is MDHEN and CDR2 SYDVKM. The ends were cut back, 5 bases at V and 0 bases at J, with 13 bases in the middle. The CDR3 bases are TGTGCCAGCAGTCCCCCGGACAAAACTAACTATGGCTACACCTTC. Amino acid sequence: CASSPPDKTNYGYTF.

Many counts were recorded for this clonotype. This rearrangement joins TRBV20-1 to TRBJ2-5, with D tentatively TRBD1 (5 bases). Between the trimmed V and J ends, which lost 6 bases and 1 base, there was a span of 15 bases. The germline V gene has CDR1 DFQATT and CDR2 SNEGSKA (reference sequence). The CDR3 totals 14 residues. CDR3 sequence (DNA): TGCAGTGCGACTCAGGGTTATTTCCAAGAGACCCAGTACTTC. Encoded protein: CSATQGYFQETQYF.

This clonotype was counted many times. The chain employs TRBV6-2 or TRBV6-3 and TRBJ2-7; 13 bases fit TRBD2. This CDR3 comprises 18 residues. Germline V lookup: CDR1 MNHEY, CDR2 SVGEGT. Germline trimming cut 6 bases from V and 3 bases from J; bases unmatched to any gene: 14. The CDR3 loop reads CASSRRASGLAGFYEQYF. The CDR3 DNA follows: TGTGCCAGCAGCCGTAGAGCTTCGGGACTAGCGGGATTCTACGAGCAGTACTTC.

In this sample, this clonotype turned up many times. J is TRBJ2-7 and V is TRBV28, with TRBD1 as a possible D gene (6 bases). Germline values: CDR1 MDHEN, CDR2 SYDVKM. Trimming took 5 bases from V and 6 from J, leaving 17 bases between them. This CDR3 is 14 amino acids long. The CDR3 here is CASSLHRVRSEQYF. The CDR3 DNA is TGTGCCAGCAGTCTACACAGGGTCCGATCCGAGCAGTACTTC.

This clonotype was counted many times. The gene calls are TRBV28 and TRBJ1-2; no clear D gene. Trimming took off 4 bases at V and 4 bases at J, with 10 bases between the two ends. CDR1 is MDHEN, CDR2 SYDVKM, per germline. CDR3 length: 13 residues. Written as DNA, the CDR3 is TGTGCCAGCAGTTCAACGAGGAGCTATGGCTACACCTTC. Protein sequence: CASSSTRSYGYTF.

This clonotype was counted many times. V and J are TRBV10-3 and TRBJ2-7, with 8 bases fitting TRBD2. V trimming: 4 bases; J trimming: 1 base; junction bases outside the gene matches: 3. Germline V gene lookup returns CDR1 ENHRY and CDR2 SYGVKD. The CDR3 consists of 14 residues. The CDR3 is CAISGTSGSYEQYF. For the CDR3, the DNA is TGTGCCATCAGTGGAACTAGCGGATCCTACGAGCAGTACTTC.

This clonotype was seen ten or more times. The chain recombines TRBV11-2 with TRBJ2-1; TRBD2 matches at 9 bases. This CDR3 spans 15 amino acids. With V trimmed by 10 bases and J by 6 bases, 13 bases remained unmatched. CDR1 and CDR2 (germline): SGHAT, FQNNGV. CDR3 sequence (DNA): TGTGCCACCGGGGCTAGCGGGATAGAGAGCAATGAGCAGTTCTTC. It encodes CATGASGIESNEQFF. Looking up the rest from reference TRBV11-2 and TRBJ2-1 gives the full variable domain: EAGVAQSPRYKIIEKRQSVAFWCNPISGHATLYWYQQILGQGPKLLIQFQNNGVVDDSQLPKDRFSAERLKGVDSTLKIQPAKLEDSAVYLCATGASGIESNEQFFGPGTRLTVL.